The entry that follows covers one TCR beta chain sequence. Its antigen is not identified. The sample comes from a study of post-analysis software for immune sequencing data. The germline CDR1 and CDR2 sequences are DFQATT and SNEGSKA (reference sequence). Trimming left V 1 base short and J 3 bases short, with 10 bases between. There are 14 residues in the CDR3. Study conclusions and caveats: Compared against controls, patients with multiple sclerosis displayed significantly lower normalized Chao1 diversity. About five TRBV segments appeared more often in patients than in controls, and TRBV5-6, TRBV5-1 and TRBV20-1 were among these.

Researchers reported that TCR beta cDNA libraries carried unique molecular identifiers. MiXCR, run by TCRdb on the PCR reads, gives a single entry per CDR3 protein. The sample holds 750,000 to 900,000 distinct CDR3 sequences, about 43% seen once. The sample comprised blood. This rearrangement joins TRBV20-1 to TRBJ2-1, with D unclear. The clonotype comes from a girl aged 10 to 17 with multiple sclerosis. Written as DNA, the CDR3 is TGCAGTGCTAGAGGTCTAGGCAGCTACAATGAGCAGTTCTTC. This codes for CSARGLGSYNEQFF.